This T cell receptor (beta chain) was recovered during a study of identical twins. Concerning this clonotype: Its antigen remains unidentified.

The V gene lost 4 bases and the J gene lost 8 bases, with 11 bases spanning the gap. CDR3 length: 12 residues. CDR1 is DFQATT and CDR2 is SNEGSKA in the germline V gene (reference sequence). TCRdb reprocessed the 5' RACE reads via MiXCR and lists one record per CDR3 protein. The repertoire consists of 1.5 million to 2 million distinct CDR3 sequences, with 25% to 35% occurring once and the leading ten covering over 0.25%. Study-level results: A partial confounding effect on zero-insertion analyses could come from invariant MAIT and iNKT cells. Instead of following the same donors, the conclusions were based on cross-sectional statistical analysis.

The chain links TRBV20-1 to TRBJ1-4, with D perhaps matching TRBD1 (5 bases). Sequencing was done on a sample of cord blood. This TCR was recovered from a newborn girl in good health. CDR3 residues: CSATQRGEKLFF. The DNA of the CDR3 is TGCAGTGCTACCCAGAGGGGCGAAAAACTGTTTTTT.